The rows below give T cell receptor beta chains drawn from one sample of a study of cytomegalovirus exposure and HLA in healthy donors. Sequenced by immunoSEQ multiplex PCR; TCRdb stores in-frame clones only, minus some. The table shows about 180,000 clones, with about 85% occurring only once. Sequenced sample: PBMCs. Source of these receptors: a young man in good health and CMV-seropositive. CDR3s include the opening cysteine and the closing phenylalanine or tryptophan. D genes are given only for firm matches. Where a row states a size, it is once, few, many or the class of an expanded clone; other rows omit it.

abundance: NA
v_gene: TRBV7-9
j_gene: TRBJ2-5
d_gene: NA
CDR3aa: CASSSAFGGPVTGRTQYF
CDR3nt: TGTGCCAGCAGCTCCGCTTTCGGCGGCCCGGTTACGGGGAGGACCCAGTACTTC

abundance: NA
v_gene: TRBV28
j_gene: TRBJ1-2
d_gene: TRBD1
CDR3aa: CASSPPIRTGKGWGYTF
CDR3nt: TGTGCCAGCAGTCCCCCTATAAGGACAGGGAAGGGATGGGGCTACACCTTC

abundance: NA
v_gene: TRBV30
j_gene: TRBJ1-2
d_gene: NA
CDR3aa: CAWSRGGYGYTF
CDR3nt: TGTGCCTGGAGTAGAGGGGGCTATGGCTACACCTTC

abundance: NA
v_gene: TRBV18
j_gene: TRBJ1-1
d_gene: TRBD1
CDR3aa: CAITGGGKSMNTEAFF
CDR3nt: TGTGCTATCACAGGGGGCGGGAAGTCGATGAACACTGAAGCTTTCTTT

abundance: NA
v_gene: TRBV7-2
j_gene: TRBJ2-7
d_gene: TRBD1
CDR3aa: CASNPDRGYEQYF
CDR3nt: TGTGCCAGCAACCCCGACAGGGGCTACGAGCAGTACTTC

abundance: NA
v_gene: TRBV18
j_gene: TRBJ2-1
d_gene: NA
CDR3aa: CASSPDRNEQFF
CDR3nt: TGTGCCAGCTCACCAGACAGGAATGAGCAGTTCTTC

abundance: NA
v_gene: TRBV28
j_gene: TRBJ1-4
d_gene: NA
CDR3aa: CASSLRQINEKLFF
CDR3nt: TGTGCCAGCAGTTTAAGACAGATTAATGAAAAACTGTTTTTT

abundance: NA
v_gene: TRBV7-9
j_gene: TRBJ1-1
d_gene: NA
CDR3aa: CASSSLRPRGTEAFF
CDR3nt: TGTGCCAGCAGCTCTTTAAGGCCCCGAGGCACTGAAGCTTTCTTT

abundance: once
v_gene: TRBV28
j_gene: TRBJ2-7
d_gene: NA
CDR3aa: CASSLGGGAYEQYF
CDR3nt: TGTGCCAGCAGTTTGGGCGGGGGCGCCTACGAGCAGTACTTC

abundance: NA
v_gene: TRBV5-4
j_gene: TRBJ1-2
d_gene: NA
CDR3aa: CASSLDTGHYGYTF
CDR3nt: TGTGCCAGCAGCTTGGACACAGGGCACTATGGCTACACCTTC

abundance: NA
v_gene: TRBV10-3
j_gene: TRBJ2-7
d_gene: TRBD1
CDR3aa: CAISEKGQGVGEQYF
CDR3nt: TGTGCCATCAGTGAGAAGGGACAGGGAGTCGGCGAGCAGTACTTC

abundance: NA
v_gene: TRBV2
j_gene: TRBJ1-4
d_gene: NA
CDR3aa: CASSADRLRPLTEKLFF
CDR3nt: TGTGCCAGCAGTGCCGACAGACTGAGACCATTGACTGAAAAACTGTTTTTT

abundance: NA
v_gene: TRBV2
j_gene: TRBJ2-1
d_gene: TRBD2
CDR3aa: CASRRGRAYYNEQFF
CDR3nt: TGTGCCAGCAGACGCGGGAGGGCCTACTACAATGAGCAGTTCTTC

abundance: NA
v_gene: TRBV6-1
j_gene: TRBJ2-1
d_gene: TRBD2
CDR3aa: CASRKLAGVNNEQFF
CDR3nt: TGTGCCAGCAGGAAACTAGCGGGGGTTAACAATGAGCAGTTCTTC

abundance: NA
v_gene: TRBV2
j_gene: TRBJ2-3
d_gene: TRBD2
CDR3aa: CASSSASGAGTDTQYF
CDR3nt: TGTGCCAGCAGTTCGGCAAGCGGGGCGGGCACAGATACGCAGTATTTT

abundance: NA
v_gene: TRBV28
j_gene: TRBJ2-2
d_gene: NA
CDR3aa: CASSLYSRGTGELFF
CDR3nt: TGTGCCAGCAGTTTATACAGTAGAGGGACCGGGGAGCTGTTTTTT

abundance: NA
v_gene: TRBV9
j_gene: TRBJ2-7
d_gene: NA
CDR3aa: CASIHRQGGEVEQYF
CDR3nt: TGTGCCAGCATACATCGACAGGGAGGTGAGGTCGAGCAGTACTTC

abundance: NA
v_gene: TRBV5-6
j_gene: TRBJ2-1
d_gene: TRBD2
CDR3aa: CASIGPGGPILYNEQFF
CDR3nt: TGTGCCAGCATCGGCCCGGGGGGGCCCATCCTTTACAATGAGCAGTTCTTC

abundance: NA
v_gene: TRBV5-6
j_gene: TRBJ1-1
d_gene: NA
CDR3aa: CASSLAAGLNTEAFF
CDR3nt: TGTGCCAGCAGCTTGGCCGCGGGGTTGAACACTGAAGCTTTCTTT

abundance: NA
v_gene: TRBV5-1
j_gene: TRBJ1-1
d_gene: TRBD1
CDR3aa: CASSTGQGALNTEAFF
CDR3nt: TGCGCCAGCAGCACCGGACAGGGGGCTTTGAACACTGAAGCTTTCTTT

abundance: NA
v_gene: TRBV28
j_gene: TRBJ2-1
d_gene: NA
CDR3aa: CASTLPGDNEQFF
CDR3nt: TGTGCCAGCACCCTTCCCGGGGACAATGAGCAGTTCTTC

abundance: NA
v_gene: TRBV4-1
j_gene: TRBJ2-3
d_gene: NA
CDR3aa: CASSPRGGSTDTQYF
CDR3nt: TGCGCCAGCAGCCCACGTGGCGGTAGCACAGATACGCAGTATTTT

abundance: NA
v_gene: TRBV4-1
j_gene: TRBJ2-3
d_gene: TRBD1
CDR3aa: CASSQGNSGQGTDTQYF
CDR3nt: TGCGCCAGCAGCCAAGGAAATTCGGGACAGGGGACAGATACGCAGTATTTT

abundance: NA
v_gene: TRBV6-5
j_gene: TRBJ1-2
d_gene: NA
CDR3aa: CARGALQYGYTF
CDR3nt: TGTGCCCGGGGGGCCCTCCAATATGGCTACACCTTC